This T cell receptor (beta chain) was found in a study of shared clonotypes between healthy human individuals. Profiled with immunoSEQ multiplex PCR; TCRdb holds only in-frame clones, not every one. The profile shows about 2 million clones, roughly 96% of them singletons. Germline trimming cut 3 bases from V and 4 bases from J; bases unmatched to any gene: 7. CDR3 length: 15 residues. Germline CDR1 reads KGHSH; CDR2 reads LQKENI. The receptor comes from a man younger than 30 in good health. This chain connects TRBV18 to TRBJ1-2, with 8 bases lining up with TRBD1. The source material was naive CD4+ T cells sorted from blood. As to subset: CD45RA+ positively selected. DNA of the CDR3: TGTGCCAGCTCACCGAATGGACAGGGCGGCTATGGCTACACCTTC. This gives the protein CASSPNGQGGYGYTF.